A single sample gave rise to the 20 T cell receptor beta chains below, sequenced in a study of blood T cell repertoires in COVID-19. Repertoires were generated with immunoSEQ multiplex PCR, while TCRdb's copy carries only in-frame clones and drops some. The sample includes 65,000 to 90,000 clones, less than 85% of them seen just once. Specimen: peripheral blood. All receptors come from a man between 65 and 79 years old with active or convalescent COVID-19.

V gene TRBV6-2 or TRBV6-3 combines with J gene TRBJ1-2; no clear D gene. Trimming stripped 2 bases from V and 5 bases from J, with 15 bases between. Germline V gene data show CDR1 as MNHEY and CDR2 as SVGEGT. The CDR3 is 15 amino acids. CDR3 region: CASSYRPSGSYGYTF. The CDR3 DNA reads as TGTGCCAGCAGTTACCGTCCCAGCGGTAGTTATGGCTACACCTTC.

The genes are TRBV10-3 and TRBJ2-3; TRBD1 aligns across 8 bases. The CDR3 contains 14 residues. Unmatched junction bases numbered 6, after V lost 6 bases and J lost 4 bases. The germline gives CDR1 ENHRY, CDR2 SYGVKD. The CDR3 DNA sequence: TGTGCCATCAGATCGGACAGGGCGGCAGATACGCAGTATTTT. Protein: CAIRSDRAADTQYF.

This chain links TRBV7-9 with TRBJ2-3; possible D gene TRBD2, 6 bases. The CDR3 consists of 18 residues. V dropped 2 bases and J dropped 0 bases, with 18 bases sitting between them. Germline V CDR1 and CDR2: SEHNR, FQNEAQ (reference sequence). CDR3 sequence reads: CASSLSLAGRASTDTQYF. DNA of the CDR3: TGTGCCAGCAGCTTATCTCTCGCGGGGCGAGCTAGCACAGATACGCAGTATTTT. Based on the CDR3 plus reference TRBV7-9 and TRBJ2-3, the full variable domain is DTGVSQNPRHKITKRGQNVTFRCDPISEHNRLYWYRQTLGQGPEFLTYFQNEAQLEKSRLLSDRFSAERPKGSFSTLEIQRTEQGDSAMYLCASSLSLAGRASTDTQYFGPGTRLTVL.

The gene calls are TRBV27 and TRBJ2-7, with 11 bases matching TRBD2. Germline V gene data show CDR1 as MNHEY and CDR2 as SMNVEV (reference sequence). V lost 4 bases and J lost 5; bases outside the gene matches: 13. The length of the CDR3 is 17 residues. The CDR3 sequence: CASSSKPTSGASHEQYF. The CDR3 nucleotides are TGTGCCAGCAGTTCCAAGCCGACTAGCGGGGCGTCTCACGAGCAGTACTTC.

DNA of the CDR3: TGTGCCTGGGGGGCCCTAGCGGGGGTCACAGATACGCAGTATTTT. Encoded protein: CAWGALAGVTDTQYF. V and J are TRBV30 and TRBJ2-3; 10 positions match TRBD2. CDR1 and CDR2 from the germline V gene are GTSNPN and SVGIG (reference sequence). The V gene end was trimmed by 5 bases and the J gene end by 2 bases; junction bases not matched to a gene: 7. The CDR3 extends over 15 amino acids.

This chain joins TRBV6-5 and TRBJ1-2, with D perhaps TRBD1 (6 bases). The germline V gene has CDR1 MNHEY and CDR2 SVGAGI. The CDR3 sequence is 11 residues long. The V end lost 5 bases, the J end lost 8 bases, and 9 bases lay between the germline ends. CDR3 amino acids: CASSTGIGYTF. CDR3 bases: TGTGCCAGCAGTACAGGGATCGGCTACACCTTC.

The chain carries TRBV19 and TRBJ1-5, with D perhaps TRBD1 (5 bases). Germline lookup yields CDR1 LNHDA and CDR2 SQIVND (reference sequence). CDR3 length: 14 amino acids. V dropped 7 bases and J dropped 0 bases, with 10 bases sitting between them. CDR3 residues: CASTFQGSNQPQHF. Here the CDR3 DNA reads TGTGCCAGTACGTTTCAGGGTAGCAATCAGCCCCAGCATTTT.

This clone was seen repeatedly, ten times or more. The rearrangement uses TRBV4-1 and TRBJ1-6; 7 nucleotides align to TRBD1. The CDR3 covers 14 residues. In germline, CDR1 is MGHRA, CDR2 YSYEKL. V shed 5 bases and J 7 bases; nucleotides not matched to a gene: 5. The CDR3 region is CASSRQGQNSPLHF. As DNA, the CDR3 is TGCGCCAGCAGCAGACAGGGCCAAAATTCACCCCTCCACTTT.

This clone was observed a handful of times. The V call is TRBV19, the J call TRBJ1-5; TRBD1 matches 10 bases. The CDR3 has 14 residues. V shed 11 bases and J 6 bases; nucleotides not matched to a gene: 10. Germline V gene data show CDR1 as LNHDA and CDR2 as SQIVND (reference sequence). CDR3 DNA sequence: TGTGCCGGTGGACAGGGGGGAGAAGTTCAGCCCCAGCATTTT. Translated, it gives CAGGQGGEVQPQHF.

The chain links TRBV9 to TRBJ2-5; 10 bases fit TRBD2. Germline CDR1 is SGDLS and CDR2 is YYNGEE. The CDR3 loop spans 15 amino acids. V dropped 3 bases and J dropped 6; count of bases not matched to a gene: 8. DNA for the CDR3: TGTGCCAGCAGCGGGACGCAGCGGGGGGGCCAGACCCAGTACTTC. Residues: CASSGTQRGGQTQYF.

This rearrangement joins TRBV9 to TRBJ2-2; tentative D call: TRBD2 (5 bases). Germline V gene lookup returns CDR1 SGDLS and CDR2 YYNGEE. The CDR3 covers 15 residues. V was cut by 3 bases and J by 7 bases, with 16 bases left in between. This CDR3 reads CASSARVRANGELFF. The CDR3 bases are TGTGCCAGCAGCGCCAGAGTGAGGGCTAACGGGGAGCTGTTTTTT. Looking up the rest from reference TRBV9 and TRBJ2-2 gives the full variable domain: DSGVTQTPKHLITATGQRVTLRCSPRSGDLSVYWYQQSLDQGLQFLIQYYNGEERAKGNILERFSAQQFPDLHSELNLSSLELGDSALYFCASSARVRANGELFFGEGSRLTVL.

The chain carries TRBV7-9 and TRBJ2-5, with D possibly matching TRBD1 (5 bases). The germline V gene encodes CDR1 SEHNR and CDR2 FQNEAQ (reference sequence). Between the trimmed V and J ends, which lost 1 base and 5 bases, there was a span of 11 bases. The CDR3 sequence is 14 residues long. The CDR3 sequence: CASSLVGPGETQYF. The DNA of the CDR3 is TGTGCCAGCAGCTTAGTCGGGCCAGGGGAGACCCAGTACTTC. The full variable domain, rest sourced from reference TRBV7-9 and TRBJ2-5, is DTGVSQNPRHKITKRGQNVTFRCDPISEHNRLYWYRQTLGQGPEFLTYFQNEAQLEKSRLLSDRFSAERPKGSFSTLEIQRTEQGDSAMYLCASSLVGPGETQYFGPGTRLLVL.

V gene TRBV9 combines with J gene TRBJ2-3; 7 nucleotides line up with TRBD2. V was pared by 2 bases and J by 0 bases, with 9 bases of the junction left unmatched. CDR3 size: 17 residues. Germline V gene data show CDR1 as SGDLS and CDR2 as YYNGEE. CDR3: CASSVGGLYTSTDTQYF. In DNA, the CDR3 is TGTGCCAGCAGCGTTGGGGGACTATACACTAGCACAGATACGCAGTATTTT. Complete variable domain (other parts from reference TRBV9 and TRBJ2-3): DSGVTQTPKHLITATGQRVTLRCSPRSGDLSVYWYQQSLDQGLQFLIQYYNGEERAKGNILERFSAQQFPDLHSELNLSSLELGDSALYFCASSVGGLYTSTDTQYFGPGTRLTVL.

The chain joins TRBV28 to TRBJ1-1; a possible D gene is TRBD1 (5 bases). This CDR3 has 14 amino acids. Trimming removed 7 bases at V and 2 bases at J, with 14 bases between. Germline V lookup: CDR1 MDHEN, CDR2 SYDVKM. The CDR3 nucleotides read TGTGCCAGCACCCCCCAAGGGGAAAACACTGAAGCTTTCTTT. This gives the protein CASTPQGENTEAFF.

Only a few counts were recorded for this clone. The CDR3 sequence: CASREKGWGDRGNSPLHF. In DNA, the CDR3 is TGTGCCAGCAGAGAAAAAGGGTGGGGAGACAGGGGTAATTCACCCCTCCACTTT. The V gene is TRBV27, the J gene TRBJ1-6; 8 bases fit TRBD1. This CDR3 is 18 amino acids long. V shed 6 bases, J shed 6 bases, and the junction held 16 bases outside the gene matches. Germline V gene sequence: CDR1 MNHEY, CDR2 SMNVEV (reference sequence).

The J gene is TRBJ1-1, the V gene TRBV28; D gene unclear. This CDR3 is 15 amino acids long. Per the germline V gene, CDR1 is MDHEN and CDR2 is SYDVKM. The V end lost 5 bases, the J end lost 11 bases, and 24 bases lay between the germline ends. CDR3 amino acids: CASSPHSEGGLGAFF. DNA of the CDR3: TGTGCCAGCAGTCCCCATTCAGAAGGAGGTCTTGGTGCTTTCTTT.

The chain employs TRBV28 and TRBJ1-3; D might be TRBD1 (6 bases). The CDR3 spans 19 residues. CDR1 and CDR2 (germline): MDHEN, SYDVKM. The V gene lost 2 bases and the J gene lost 0 bases, with 20 bases spanning the gap. The CDR3 protein is CASSLGGAIQFLSGNTIYF. In DNA, the CDR3 is TGTGCCAGCAGTTTAGGGGGGGCGATTCAGTTCCTCTCTGGAAACACCATATATTTT.

The gene calls are TRBV28 and TRBJ2-3; 8 positions match TRBD1. The trim removed 2 bases at V and 2 bases at J, leaving 9 bases unmatched. CDR1 is MDHEN, CDR2 SYDVKM, per germline. The CDR3 runs to 17 residues. CDR3 region: CASSLGAGGISTDTQYF. As DNA, the CDR3 is TGTGCCAGCAGTTTAGGGGCAGGGGGCATTTCCACAGATACGCAGTATTTT.

CDR3 in DNA: TGTGCCAGCAGCGTAGCAGCGAATGAGCAGTTCTTC. Translating gives CASSVAANEQFF. The chain carries TRBV9 and TRBJ2-1; D not certain. The germline V and J ends were trimmed by 0 bases and 7 bases, with 5 bases remaining between them. The CDR3 totals 12 residues. Germline V gene data show CDR1 as SGDLS and CDR2 as YYNGEE.

V and J are TRBV18 and TRBJ2-2, with 7 bases aligning to TRBD1. The germline V gene has CDR1 KGHSH and CDR2 LQKENI. Unmatched junction bases numbered 5, after V lost 3 bases and J lost 4 bases. The CDR3 contains 15 residues. The CDR3: CASSPETGTTGELFF. CDR3 in DNA: TGTGCCAGCTCACCTGAGACAGGGACCACCGGGGAGCTGTTTTTT.